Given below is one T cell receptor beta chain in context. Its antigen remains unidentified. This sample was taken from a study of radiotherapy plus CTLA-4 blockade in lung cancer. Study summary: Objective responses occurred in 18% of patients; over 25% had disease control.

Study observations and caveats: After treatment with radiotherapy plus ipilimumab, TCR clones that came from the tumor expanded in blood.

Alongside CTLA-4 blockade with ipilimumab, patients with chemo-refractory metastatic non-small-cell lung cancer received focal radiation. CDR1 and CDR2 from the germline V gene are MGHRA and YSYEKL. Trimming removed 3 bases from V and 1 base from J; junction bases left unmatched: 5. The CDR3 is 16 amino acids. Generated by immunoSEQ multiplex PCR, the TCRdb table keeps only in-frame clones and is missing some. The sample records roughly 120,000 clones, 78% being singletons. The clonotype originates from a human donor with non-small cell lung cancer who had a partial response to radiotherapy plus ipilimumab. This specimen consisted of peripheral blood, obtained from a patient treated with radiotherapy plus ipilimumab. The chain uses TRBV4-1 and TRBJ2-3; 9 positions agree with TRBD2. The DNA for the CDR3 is TGCGCCAGCAGCCAGGGAAGACTAGCGGGCACAGATACGCAGTATTTT. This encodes CASSQGRLAGTDTQYF.